The source of this TCR beta chain is a study of radiation and T cells in renal cell carcinoma. Background on the study: Nephrectomy followed 15 Gy stereotactic body radiation by 4 weeks. Findings and caveats of the study: Baseline intratumoral clonotype presence is unknown without pretreatment biopsies. From baseline, blood top tumor clonotypes peaked at 2 weeks post-radiation.

Described time point: baseline pretreatment blood. Treatment defined: 15 Gy SBRT to primary tumor, nephrectomy 4 weeks later. Blood was sampled at baseline, 2 weeks and 4 weeks after SBRT. Concerning this clone itself: Its antigen is still unknown.

The CDR3 is 11 amino acids. With V trimmed by 5 bases and J by 14 bases, 6 bases remained unmatched. Per germline, CDR1 SNHLY and CDR2 FYNNEI. Only in-frame clones appear in the TCRdb table, and some are missing; sequencing was by immunoSEQ multiplex PCR. The sample lists about 150,000 clones; over 75% were seen once. The TCR originated in a woman in her fifties or sixties with renal cell carcinoma. J is TRBJ2-4 and V is TRBV2; 7 bases match TRBD2. The specimen was blood, collected from a patient whose treatment included radiotherapy and nephrectomy. CDR3 nucleotide sequence: TGTGCCAGCAGTATCCAGGGAGGGGAGTACTTC. This codes for CASSIQGGEYF.